Sequencing of this T cell receptor (beta chain) was carried out in a study of blood T cell repertoires in COVID-19. Study context: Sites in the United States, Italy and Spain provided acute and convalescent COVID-19 samples. PBMCs, B-cell-depleted T cells, or T cells provided the cDNA or gDNA that made up the material.

CDR1 and CDR2 from the germline V gene are MDHEN and SYDVKM. V trimming: 2 bases; J trimming: 3 bases; junction bases outside the gene matches: 10. This CDR3 comprises 17 residues. As processed by the authors: By means of reference gene primer amplification, nucleated cell counts were estimated. TCRdb's copy holds only in-frame clones and misses some; the assay was immunoSEQ multiplex PCR. The DNA gave D and trimming, while V, J and clone size come from that table. This table has around 15,000 clones, approximately 91% appearing once. This sequence originates from a woman in her 70s in a cohort sampled during active or convalescent COVID-19. The gene calls are TRBV28 and TRBJ2-1; TRBD1 matches at 7 bases. The material sequenced was peripheral blood. CDR3 sequence: CASSLSLVRDSYNEQFF. DNA of the CDR3: TGTGCCAGCAGTTTAAGCCTAGTGAGGGACAGCTACAATGAGCAGTTCTTC.